This T cell receptor (beta chain) was observed in a study of cytotoxic CD8 clonotypes in ibrutinib-treated CLL. Study context: Outcomes included approximately 25 partial and 2 complete responses; after median 68 months, roughly 14 stayed remitted and 12 progressed.

Looked up from germline, CDR1 is SGHTA and CDR2 is FQGTGA. V lost 4 bases, J lost 6 bases, and 12 bases lay in between. This CDR3 spans 14 amino acids. Only in-frame clones appear in the TCRdb table, and some are missing; sequencing was by immunoSEQ multiplex PCR. The sample comprises roughly 150,000 clones, 70% to 90% of which are singletons, and 3% to 3.5% rests with the top ten. The chain carries TRBV7-3 and TRBJ2-2; weak D call: TRBD2 (6 bases). This material consisted of PBMCs, taken at disease progression, from a patient treated with ibrutinib. This clonotype was obtained from a human donor with chronic lymphocytic leukemia. The CDR3 region has the DNA TGTGCCAGCAGCTGGGGGGTTGGCTCCGGGGAGCTGTTTTTT. It specifies CASSWGVGSGELFF.